The rows below give T cell receptor beta chains drawn from one sample of a study of T cells in localized non-small cell lung cancer. TCRdb's copy holds only in-frame clones and misses some; the assay was immunoSEQ multiplex PCR. Here the sample spans tens of thousands of clones, about nine tenths being singletons. The sequencing here drew on peripheral blood, taken before any cancer treatment. The receptor source for this set is a man aged 35-69 years with stage I lung adenocarcinoma. Each CDR3 is given with its conserved first and last residue. The order of the fields is J gene, V gene, CDR3 length, D gene, clone size, CDR3 DNA, CDR3 protein. A D gene is named only where the DNA matches it firmly. Expanded clones get a size class; other rows say once, few or many, or leave the size out.

TRBJ2-1,TRBV28,13,NA,NA,TGTGCCAGCAGTCCCCGGGTGGGGCGGGAGCAGTTCTTC,CASSPRVGREQFF
TRBJ2-3,TRBV30,12,NA,NA,TGTGCCTGGAGCGGGGGAGACGATACGCAGTATTTT,CAWSGGDDTQYF
TRBJ2-7,TRBV11-3,14,NA,NA,TGTGCCAGCAGCTTATCTCAGGGCACCTACGAGCAGTACTTC,CASSLSQGTYEQYF
TRBJ1-5,TRBV7-8,18,NA,NA,TGTGCCAGCAGCTTAGCGTTTAACGGCGAATCCAGTAATCAGCCCCAGCATTTT,CASSLAFNGESSNQPQHF
TRBJ1-2,TRBV4-1,16,NA,NA,TGCGCCAGCAGCCAAGACTCCGGGGGCATAGACTATGGCTACACCTTC,CASSQDSGGIDYGYTF
TRBJ2-5,TRBV7-7,15,TRBD2,NA,TGTGCTAGCAGCTTAGGACTAGCGGGGCAAGAGACCCAGTACTTC,CASSLGLAGQETQYF
TRBJ2-7,TRBV11-3,15,NA,NA,TGTGCCAGCAGCCCGAGGACTGCTAGCTCCTACGAGCAGTACTTC,CASSPRTASSYEQYF
TRBJ2-2,TRBV7-8,14,NA,NA,TGTGCCAGCAGCTTTCCAGGAAACACCGGGGAGCTGTTTTTT,CASSFPGNTGELFF
TRBJ2-7,TRBV4-1,14,NA,NA,TGCGCCAGCAGCTACGGACAGTTCTCCTACGAGCAGTACTTC,CASSYGQFSYEQYF
TRBJ1-2,TRBV7-9,11,NA,NA,TGTGCCAGCAGCTTAAATAAGGAAGACACCTTC,CASSLNKEDTF
TRBJ2-3,TRBV19,16,TRBD1,NA,TGTGCCAGTAGTATCGGACAGGTTTCTAGCACAGATACGCAGTATTTT,CASSIGQVSSTDTQYF
TRBJ2-1,TRBV4-3,14,NA,NA,TGCGCCAGCAGCGAAAGCTCCGGAAACAATGAGCAGTTCTTC,CASSESSGNNEQFF
TRBJ2-6,TRBV5-1,16,TRBD2,NA,TGCGCCAGCAGCAAAAAGCGGGATTCGGGGGCCAACGTCCTGACTTTC,CASSKKRDSGANVLTF
TRBJ2-7,TRBV11-2,19,NA,NA,TGTGCCAGCACCCCGGAGGGCAGGGGTAGACAATCAAGGGCCTACGAGCAGTACTTC,CASTPEGRGRQSRAYEQYF
TRBJ2-1,TRBV4-1,15,NA,NA,TGCGCCAGCAGTCAGCACTCGAGGACTTACAATGAGCAGTTCTTC,CASSQHSRTYNEQFF
TRBJ2-7,TRBV7-6,14,NA,NA,TGTGCCAGCGGGGACCGGGACAAAGGGCTCGAGCAGTACTTC,CASGDRDKGLEQYF
TRBJ2-5,TRBV5-1,12,NA,NA,TGCGCCAGCAGCTTGGTAGCGGAGACCCAGTACTTC,CASSLVAETQYF
TRBJ2-1,TRBV2,14,NA,few,TGTGCCAGCAGTCTCCCCGTCGCCTACAATGAGCAGTTCTTC,CASSLPVAYNEQFF
TRBJ2-4,TRBV6-5,14,TRBD2,NA,TGTGCCAGCAGTTACACTAGCGGGGATAACATTCAGTACTTC,CASSYTSGDNIQYF
TRBJ1-2,TRBV5-6,12,NA,NA,TGTGCCAGCAGCCCCCAGCGTTTCGGCTACACCTTC,CASSPQRFGYTF
TRBJ1-2,TRBV6-4,17,NA,NA,TGTGCTACCCCGTGGGGGGGGCAGCCCGTATATAACTATGGCTACACCTTC,CATPWGGQPVYNYGYTF
TRBJ1-3,TRBV4-2,14,NA,NA,TGTGCCAGCAGCCCCGCTCCCCCGGGTAACACCATATATTTT,CASSPAPPGNTIYF
TRBJ1-2,TRBV4-3,15,TRBD1,few,TGCGCCAGCAGCCAAGCCCAGGGGGCCGGGTATGGCTACACCTTC,CASSQAQGAGYGYTF
TRBJ2-7,TRBV28,14,TRBD1,NA,TGTGCCAGCAGGAGGACAGGGGGCACCTACGAGCAGTACTTC,CASRRTGGTYEQYF
TRBJ2-7,TRBV9,15,NA,NA,TGTGCCAGCAGCGTAGGGACAGCCGTCTCCTACGAGCAGTACTTC,CASSVGTAVSYEQYF
TRBJ2-1,TRBV7-2,19,TRBD2,NA,TGTGCCAGCAGCTTAGGTCCGGGACTAGCGGGAGGTTCCTACAATGAGCAGTTCTTC,CASSLGPGLAGGSYNEQFF
TRBJ2-1,TRBV19,16,NA,NA,TGTGCCAGTAGTAGCCTGGTCGGGCAGGGAAAGAATGAGCAGTTCTTC,CASSSLVGQGKNEQFF
TRBJ2-7,TRBV7-9,16,TRBD2,NA,TGTGCCAGCAGCCTGGTTAGCGGGAGTACCTCCTACGAGCAGTACTTC,CASSLVSGSTSYEQYF
TRBJ2-7,TRBV5-1,16,NA,NA,TGCGCCAGCAGCCCGGACCGACAGTTTTCCTCCTACGAGCAGTACTTC,CASSPDRQFSSYEQYF
TRBJ2-7,TRBV6-1,14,NA,NA,TGTGCCAGCAGTAACCCGGGATTAGGCTACGAGCAGTACTTC,CASSNPGLGYEQYF
TRBJ2-3,TRBV5-1,16,TRBD2,NA,TGCGCCAGCAGCTTGGGTAGCGGGGTTAGCACAGATACGCAGTATTTT,CASSLGSGVSTDTQYF
TRBJ2-7,TRBV18,14,NA,NA,TGTGCCAGCTCACCAGGCGCGGTAGGCTACGAGCAGTACTTC,CASSPGAVGYEQYF
TRBJ2-2,TRBV21-1,18,NA,once,TGTGCCAGCAGCGGGCGTCTAGCGGGAGGGCCGGACACCGGGGAGCTGTTTTTT,CASSGRLAGGPDTGELFF
TRBJ1-1,TRBV11-1,13,NA,NA,TGTGCCAGCAGCTTAATCGGGGATTCTAAAGCTTTCTTT,CASSLIGDSKAFF
TRBJ2-5,TRBV27,15,NA,NA,TGTGCCAGCAGTTTCGGGGTTGCCTCCCAAGAGACCCAGTACTTC,CASSFGVASQETQYF
TRBJ2-1,TRBV7-9,13,NA,once,TGTGCCAGCAGACCCGAGGGTAGGAATGAGCAGTTCTTC,CASRPEGRNEQFF
TRBJ2-7,TRBV4-1,14,NA,once,TGCGCCAGCAGCCAAGGTCTAGGAGGAGACGAGCAGTACTTC,CASSQGLGGDEQYF